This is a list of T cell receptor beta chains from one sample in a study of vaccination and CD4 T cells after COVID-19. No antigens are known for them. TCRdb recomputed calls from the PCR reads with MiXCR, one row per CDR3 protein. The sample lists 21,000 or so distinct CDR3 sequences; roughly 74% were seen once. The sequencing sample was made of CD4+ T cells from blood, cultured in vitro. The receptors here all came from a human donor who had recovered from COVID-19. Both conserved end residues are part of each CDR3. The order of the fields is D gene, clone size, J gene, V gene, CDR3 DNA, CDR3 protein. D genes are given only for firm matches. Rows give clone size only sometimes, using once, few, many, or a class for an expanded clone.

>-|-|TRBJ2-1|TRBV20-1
TGCAGTGCTTCTATTCACAATGAGCAGTTCTTC
CSASIHNEQFF
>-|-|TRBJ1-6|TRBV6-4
TGTGCCAGCAGTCTCTCGGGTTTTGATTCACCCCTCCACTTT
CASSLSGFDSPLHF
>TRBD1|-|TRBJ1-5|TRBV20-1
TGCAGTGCTAGAGCCCAACAGGGGCGCAATCAGCCCCAGCATTTT
CSARAQQGRNQPQHF
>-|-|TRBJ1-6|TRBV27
TGTGCCAGCAGGCCCGGGAGGTCCTATAATTCACCCCTCCACTTT
CASRPGRSYNSPLHF
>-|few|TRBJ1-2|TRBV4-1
TGCGCCAGCAGCCAAGGGGCGGGGGCGGGTGGCTACACCTTC
CASSQGAGAGGYTF
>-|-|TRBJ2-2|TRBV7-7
TGTGCTAGCAGCTTAACAGGGATGGGCACCGGGGAGCTGTTTTTT
CASSLTGMGTGELFF
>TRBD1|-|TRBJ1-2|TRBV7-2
TGTGCCAGCAGTTCACAGGGGGGGAACTATGGCTACACCTTC
CASSSQGGNYGYTF
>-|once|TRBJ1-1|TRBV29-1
TGCAGCGTTGGGGGGGCTGAGGTCGGTTTCTTT
CSVGGAEVGFF
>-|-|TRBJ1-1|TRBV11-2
TGTGCCAGCAGCTCCATACGGACAGTTGGGGTAGGCACTGAAGCTTTCTTT
CASSSIRTVGVGTEAFF
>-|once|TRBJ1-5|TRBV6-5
TGTGCCAGCAGTTTAGGAGGGAATAGCAATCAGCCCCAGCATTTT
CASSLGGNSNQPQHF
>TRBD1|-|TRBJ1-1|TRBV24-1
TGTGCCACCAGTGACTCTCCGGGACAGGGGGGAAAAAACACTGAAGCTTTCTTT
CATSDSPGQGGKNTEAFF
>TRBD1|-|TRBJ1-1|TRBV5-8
TGTGCCAGCAGCCTAGGACAGGGGCCGGGCGCTGAAGCTTTCTTT
CASSLGQGPGAEAFF
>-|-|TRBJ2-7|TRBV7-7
TGTGCTAGCAGCCTCAATTACGGCTATGAGCAGTACTTC
CASSLNYGYEQYF
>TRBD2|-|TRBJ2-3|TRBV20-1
TGCAGTGCTCCGATAGCGGGAGGGAGCACAGATACGCAGTATTTT
CSAPIAGGSTDTQYF
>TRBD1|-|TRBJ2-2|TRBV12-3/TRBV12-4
TGTGCCAGCAGTTTAGCCGGGACAGGGATGGGGCCCGGGGAGCTGTTTTTT
CASSLAGTGMGPGELFF
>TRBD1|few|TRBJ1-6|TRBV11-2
TGTGCCAGCAGCCCCGAGCGACAGGGAGACGTCCAGGGTTCACCCCTCCACTTT
CASSPERQGDVQGSPLHF
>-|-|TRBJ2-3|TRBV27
TGTGCCAGCAGTCAGACGAGCGCAGATACGCAGTATTTT
CASSQTSADTQYF
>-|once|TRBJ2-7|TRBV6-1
TGTGCCAGCGATTCGACAGTGTCCTACGAGCAGTACTTC
CASDSTVSYEQYF
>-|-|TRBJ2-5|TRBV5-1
TGCGCCAGCAGCTTGAGTCGTCTCGAGACCCAGTACTTC
CASSLSRLETQYF
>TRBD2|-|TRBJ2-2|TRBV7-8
TGTGCCAGCAGCCCGCTAGCGGGAGGGCCAGACGGGGAGCTGTTTTTT
CASSPLAGGPDGELFF
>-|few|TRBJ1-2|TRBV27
TGTGCCAGCAGTATAACCATACAGACAGGAAGGAACTATGGCTACACCTTC
CASSITIQTGRNYGYTF
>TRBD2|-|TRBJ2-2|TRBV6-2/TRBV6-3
TGTGCCAGCAGTCCTCGAACGGGAGGGAAGAACACCGGGGAGCTGTTTTTT
CASSPRTGGKNTGELFF
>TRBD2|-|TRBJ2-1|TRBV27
TGTGCCAGCAGGCCCCCAGCGGGAGGTTTTTGGGATGAGCAGTTCTTC
CASRPPAGGFWDEQFF
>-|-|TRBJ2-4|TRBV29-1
TGCAGCGTGGTAGGGAGCATAGCCAAAAACATTCAGTACTTC
CSVVGSIAKNIQYF
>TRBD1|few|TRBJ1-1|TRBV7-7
TGTGCTAGCAGCCCAGGGACAGGGGGAAAAGCTTTCTTT
CASSPGTGGKAFF
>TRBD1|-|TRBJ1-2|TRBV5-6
TGTGCCAGCAGCGCTACAGGGGAAGTGAGTGGCTACACCTTC
CASSATGEVSGYTF
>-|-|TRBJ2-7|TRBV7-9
TGTGCCAGCAGCTTAGATTACAGCATCTCCTACGAGCAGTACTTC
CASSLDYSISYEQYF
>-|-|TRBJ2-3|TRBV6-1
TGTGCCAGCAGTGAAGCGGGAGCCGGCACAGATACGCAGTATTTT
CASSEAGAGTDTQYF
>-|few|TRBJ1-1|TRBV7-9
TGTGCCAGCAGCTCACAGGGAGAGAACACTGAAGCTTTCTTT
CASSSQGENTEAFF
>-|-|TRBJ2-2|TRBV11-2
TGTGCCAGCAGCTTCGACCCGTACACCGGGGAGCTGTTTTTT
CASSFDPYTGELFF
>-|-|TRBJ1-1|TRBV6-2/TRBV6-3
TGTGCCAGCAGGGACCTTGTCACTGAAGCTTTCTTT
CASRDLVTEAFF
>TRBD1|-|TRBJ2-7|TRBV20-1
TGCAGTGCCCAAACAGGGGGGCAAGGGAGGGAGCAGTACTTC
CSAQTGGQGREQYF
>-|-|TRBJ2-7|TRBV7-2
TGTGCCAGCAGCTATCCTGGTGGCAGCGTCCAATACGAGCAGTACTTC
CASSYPGGSVQYEQYF
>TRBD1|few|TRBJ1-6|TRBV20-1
TGCAGTGCTAGACGGACAGGGAACTATAATTCACCCCTCCACTTT
CSARRTGNYNSPLHF
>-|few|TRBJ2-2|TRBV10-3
TGTGCCATCAGTGAGTCGAGCTGGACCGGGGAGCTGTTTTTT
CAISESSWTGELFF
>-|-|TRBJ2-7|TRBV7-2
TGTGCCAGCAGCTTAGGTCGCAGAACCACCTACGAGCAGTACTTC
CASSLGRRTTYEQYF
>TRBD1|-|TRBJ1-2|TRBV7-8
TGTGCCAGCAGCCCCCAAACCGGGACAGGGATCAATGGCTACACCTTC
CASSPQTGTGINGYTF
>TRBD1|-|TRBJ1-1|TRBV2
TGTGCCAGCAGCCTAGGACAGGGTCACACTGAAGCTTTCTTT
CASSLGQGHTEAFF
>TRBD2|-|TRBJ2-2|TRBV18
TGTGCCAGCTCCTGGACTAGCGGAAACACCGGGGAGCTGTTTTTT
CASSWTSGNTGELFF
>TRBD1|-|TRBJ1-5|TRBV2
TGTGCCAGCAGAGCTGACAGGGCCGGTCAGCCCCAGCATTTT
CASRADRAGQPQHF
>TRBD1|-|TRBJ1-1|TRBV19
TGTGCCAGTAGTATCGTGGGACAGATCATGAACACTGAAGCTTTCTTT
CASSIVGQIMNTEAFF
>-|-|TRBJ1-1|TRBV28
TGTGCCAGCAGCTCCATGAACACTGAAGCTTTCTTT
CASSSMNTEAFF
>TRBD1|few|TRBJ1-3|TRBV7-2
TGTGCCAGCAGCTTATATCAGGGGGCCAGAGTCTCTGGAAACACCATATATTTT
CASSLYQGARVSGNTIYF
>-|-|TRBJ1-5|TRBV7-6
TGTGCCAGCAGCTTAGGCCCGGGGGCCCATCAGCCCCAGCATTTT
CASSLGPGAHQPQHF
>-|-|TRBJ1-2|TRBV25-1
TGTGCCAGCAGTGAATTCCCAGGGAACTATGGCTACACCTTC
CASSEFPGNYGYTF
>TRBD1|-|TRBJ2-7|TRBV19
TGTGCCAGTAGTATCGGGACAGGAGCCTACGAGCAGTACTTC
CASSIGTGAYEQYF
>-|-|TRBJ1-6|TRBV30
TGTGCCTGGAGTGTAAGGGGTCCTGGTTCACCCCTCCACTTT
CAWSVRGPGSPLHF
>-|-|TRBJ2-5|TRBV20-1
TGCAGTGCTAGACGGGACTTTAAAGAGACCCAGTACTTC
CSARRDFKETQYF
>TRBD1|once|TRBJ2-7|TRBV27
TGTGCCAGCAGTTCCCGACAGGGCTCCTACGAGCAGTACTTC
CASSSRQGSYEQYF
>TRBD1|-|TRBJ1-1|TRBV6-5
TGTGCCAGCAGTTACTCGACGGGACAGGGGAACACTGAAGCTTTCTTT
CASSYSTGQGNTEAFF
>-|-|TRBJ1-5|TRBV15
TGTGCCACAAGTGGGGGGCGGTATAAGCCCCAGCATTTT
CATSGGRYKPQHF